The rows below give T cell receptor beta chains drawn from one sample of a study of CD8 T cells in Susac syndrome. TCRdb itself ran the immunoSEQ multiplex PCR reads through MiXCR, one entry per CDR3 protein. Of fewer than 300,000 distinct CDR3 sequences in the sample, 80% to 90% were seen once. Sequenced: CD8+ T cells from PBMCs. The receptor set was obtained from a human donor with multiple sclerosis. Both conserved end residues are part of each CDR3. D genes are given only for firm matches. The size of a clone is reported for some rows only, either as once, few or many, or as a class for expanded clones.

size | D | J | V | DNA | CDR3
NA | NA | TRBJ2-1 | TRBV20-1 | TGCAGTGCTAGATCCGCAACCTACGGCTCCTACAATGAGCAGTTCTTC | CSARSATYGSYNEQFF
NA | NA | TRBJ1-1 | TRBV6-1 | TGTGCCAGCAACCGGGGTACAGGGACTGAAGCTTTCTTT | CASNRGTGTEAFF
NA | NA | TRBJ2-7 | TRBV10-3 | TGTGCCATCAGTGAAGCCGACTCAGCCTACGAGCAGTACTTC | CAISEADSAYEQYF
NA | NA | TRBJ2-7 | TRBV3-1 | TGTGCCAGCAGGGGGACGTCCTACGAGCAGTACTTC | CASRGTSYEQYF
once | NA | TRBJ2-3 | TRBV12-3/TRBV12-4 | TGTGCCACCGGACCCCTAGCCGCAGATACGCAGTATTTT | CATGPLAADTQYF
NA | NA | TRBJ2-5 | TRBV27 | TGTGCCAGCAGTCACCTGCGGCAGCAAGAGACCCAGTACTTC | CASSHLRQQETQYF
NA | NA | TRBJ2-2 | TRBV27 | TGTGCCAGCATTGGAACAGGTGCCCCCGGGGAGCTGTTTTTT | CASIGTGAPGELFF
NA | TRBD2 | TRBJ2-5 | TRBV7-9 | TGTGCCAGCAGCTTACGCCCACTAGCGGGAGAACAAGAGACCCAGTACTTC | CASSLRPLAGEQETQYF
NA | NA | TRBJ2-7 | TRBV27 | TGTGCCAGCAGTCCCTCGACCAACTACGAGCAGTACTTC | CASSPSTNYEQYF
NA | NA | TRBJ1-5 | TRBV7-8 | TGTGCCAGCAGCCCTAACAGGCGATATCAGCCCCAGCATTTT | CASSPNRRYQPQHF
NA | NA | TRBJ1-4 | TRBV27 | TGTGCCAGCAGTTTATTGGGGGGTAATGAAAAACTGTTTTTT | CASSLLGGNEKLFF
NA | NA | TRBJ2-1 | TRBV15 | TGTGCCACCAGCAGAGATTTAGGACTATCCCCCTACAATGAGCAGTTCTTC | CATSRDLGLSPYNEQFF
NA | TRBD1 | TRBJ2-1 | TRBV29-1 | TGCAGCGTTGGCCAGGGGGCGAGGAATGAGCAGTTCTTC | CSVGQGARNEQFF
NA | NA | TRBJ1-5 | TRBV5-5 | TGTGCCAGCAGCCCGGGCGGGGGGCTTCAGCCCCAGCATTTT | CASSPGGGLQPQHF
NA | NA | TRBJ2-7 | TRBV27 | TGTGCCACCTGGGGGCGCCACGAGCAGTACTTC | CATWGRHEQYF
once | NA | TRBJ2-7 | TRBV28 | TGTGCCAGCAGTTTCTTTTTTGCGAGATCCTACGAGCAGTACTTC | CASSFFFARSYEQYF
NA | NA | TRBJ2-1 | TRBV4-1 | TGCGCCAGCAGCCACCCCCTTATGGACAATGAGCAGTTCTTC | CASSHPLMDNEQFF
NA | TRBD1 | TRBJ2-5 | TRBV2 | TGTGCCAGCAGTCCAGGCGCAGGGGGCGCGGAGACCCAGTACTTC | CASSPGAGGAETQYF
NA | NA | TRBJ2-3 | TRBV4-1 | TGCGCCAGCAGCCAAGACAGCAGGGCCGGGGATACGCAGTATTTT | CASSQDSRAGDTQYF
NA | TRBD1 | TRBJ2-3 | TRBV27 | TGTGCCAGCAGCCGGGACAGGGCGAGGGATACGCAGTATTTT | CASSRDRARDTQYF
NA | NA | TRBJ2-7 | TRBV12-5 | TGTGCTAGTGGCCTTGGGACTTCTAACGAGCAGTACTTC | CASGLGTSNEQYF
NA | NA | TRBJ1-2 | TRBV2 | TGTGCCAGGCCGACTGCCTCCAACTACGGCTACACCTTC | CARPTASNYGYTF
NA | NA | TRBJ2-6 | TRBV27 | TGTGCCAGCCGTGGGGGATCTGGGGCCAACGTCCTGACTTTC | CASRGGSGANVLTF
NA | TRBD2 | TRBJ2-1 | TRBV4-2 | TGTGCCAGCAGCCAAGTATTGAGACTAGCGGGAGGGCCATCCTACAATGAGCAGTTCTTC | CASSQVLRLAGGPSYNEQFF
NA | TRBD1 | TRBJ2-5 | TRBV23-1 | TGCGCCAGCAGTCAGCTACAGGGGGCACCTGGCTTTACCCAGTACTTC | CASSQLQGAPGFTQYF
NA | NA | TRBJ2-6 | TRBV7-9 | TGTGCCAGCAGCCAAGGGGCCAACGTCCTGACTTTC | CASSQGANVLTF
NA | TRBD2 | TRBJ2-3 | TRBV19 | TGTGCCAGTAGTATAAGCGGGAGGGCGGCAGATACGCAGTATTTT | CASSISGRAADTQYF
NA | NA | TRBJ2-1 | TRBV29-1 | TGCAGCGTTGGGGGACGTACGCACTACAATGAGCAGTTCTTC | CSVGGRTHYNEQFF
NA | TRBD2 | TRBJ2-1 | TRBV7-9 | TGTGCCAGCAGCTGGCTAGCGGGAGGTTTTGTAAATGAGCAGTTCTTC | CASSWLAGGFVNEQFF
NA | NA | TRBJ2-3 | TRBV10-3 | TGTGCCATCAGTGAAAAGGTCACAGATACGCAGTATTTT | CAISEKVTDTQYF
NA | TRBD1 | TRBJ2-5 | TRBV15 | TGTGCCACCAGCCGAGGTTTTGGGGACAGGGGCGAGGAGACCCAGTACTTC | CATSRGFGDRGEETQYF
NA | TRBD1 | TRBJ2-7 | TRBV20-1 | TGCAGTGCTAGAGCTGGGCAGGGGGCATACGAGCAGTACTTC | CSARAGQGAYEQYF
NA | TRBD1 | TRBJ1-4 | TRBV12-3/TRBV12-4 | TGTGCCAGCTTAGCCGGGACAGGGGTCGAAAAACTGTTTTTT | CASLAGTGVEKLFF
NA | TRBD1 | TRBJ1-2 | TRBV15 | TGTGCCACCAGCGGAGACAGGGAGGCTAACTATGGCTACACCTTC | CATSGDREANYGYTF
once | NA | TRBJ1-1 | TRBV7-8 | TGTGCCAGCAGCTTCGGTTTGGGGAACACTGAAGCTTTCTTT | CASSFGLGNTEAFF
few | NA | TRBJ2-3 | TRBV6-5 | TGTGCCACCGGGGGACAGTCCCAGTATTTT | CATGGQSQYF
once | NA | TRBJ2-3 | TRBV24-1 | TGTGCCACCAGTGAGACCCGGGACCTCACAGATACGCAGTATTTT | CATSETRDLTDTQYF
NA | NA | TRBJ1-1 | TRBV27 | TGTGCCAGCAGTTTATCAGCCTACAAGTCTCGGGACACTGAAGCTTTCTTT | CASSLSAYKSRDTEAFF
NA | NA | TRBJ2-7 | TRBV12-3/TRBV12-4 | TGTGCCAGCAGTTTCAAAGGCAGTTCCTACGAGCAGTACTTC | CASSFKGSSYEQYF
NA | NA | TRBJ2-7 | TRBV30 | TGTGCCTGGCAGAGACGATACGAGCAGTACTTC | CAWQRRYEQYF
NA | TRBD2 | TRBJ2-3 | TRBV27 | TGTGCCAGCAGTTTAGGGCCTAGCGGGAAATTGGGAGATACGCAGTATTTT | CASSLGPSGKLGDTQYF